One and the same sample provided the 10 T cell receptor beta chains below, sequenced in a study of blood T cells in healthy people across ages. With a J-beta primer mix and a sample-barcoded 5' primer, a second PCR ran about 7 to 12 cycles. Each CDR3 protein gets one entry after TCRdb re-called the 5' RACE reads with MiXCR. There are 800,000 to 1,300,000 distinct CDR3 sequences in the sample; roughly a quarter occur only once, and 0.75% lies in the top ten. A further study also used this sample, focusing on T cells of mothers and their children.

Sequenced sample: blood. All receptors derive from a girl aged 2 to 9 in good health.

The rearrangement links TRBV5-5 to TRBJ2-3; 7 bases fit TRBD2. V lost 4 bases to trimming and J lost 1 base; unmatched junction nucleotides: 15. The CDR3 consists of 18 residues. Germline V gene sequence: CDR1 SGHKS, CDR2 YYEKEE (reference sequence). CDR3 in amino acids: CASSPRMAGVYRTDTQYF. The CDR3 DNA reads as TGTGCCAGCAGCCCCCGGATGGCGGGAGTTTATCGCACAGATACGCAGTATTTT.

This clonotype was counted only a few times. The chain has TRBV20-1 and TRBJ1-4, with 7 bases aligning to TRBD1. Germline CDR1 is DFQATT and CDR2 is SNEGSKA (reference sequence). The CDR3 length is 13 residues. Trimming removed 6 bases from V and 5 bases from J; junction bases left unmatched: 6. The CDR3 spells CSATGTDNEKLFF. The CDR3 region has the DNA TGCAGTGCCACTGGGACAGACAATGAAAAACTGTTTTTT.

This clonotype has just a few counts. The CDR3 reads CASSLTAQETQYF. DNA for the CDR3: TGTGCCAGCAGTTTAACGGCACAAGAGACCCAGTACTTC. This chain connects TRBV12-3 or TRBV12-4 to TRBJ2-5; D not certain. The V end was cut by 2 bases, the J end by 2 bases, with 6 bases between. This CDR3 has 13 amino acids.

The gene calls are TRBV3-1 and TRBJ2-1; D remains unclear. V shed 0 bases and J shed 7 bases, with 4 bases lying between them. The CDR3 extends over 12 amino acids. Germline V gene sequence: CDR1 LGHDT, CDR2 YNNKEL (reference sequence). CDR3 residues: CASSQESNEQFF. For the CDR3, the DNA is TGTGCCAGCAGCCAAGAGTCTAATGAGCAGTTCTTC.

This clonotype was counted only a few times. The V and J genes are TRBV11-2 and TRBJ2-7; D is perhaps TRBD1 (5 bases). Trimming cost V 5 bases and J 2 bases, with 16 bases left between them. This CDR3 comprises 15 residues. Per the germline V gene, CDR1 is SGHAT and CDR2 is FQNNGV. CDR3: CASSSSTAYTYEQYF. As DNA, the CDR3 is TGTGCCAGCAGCAGTTCGACAGCATATACCTACGAGCAGTACTTC. The full variable domain, completed using reference TRBV11-2 and TRBJ2-7, is EAGVAQSPRYKIIEKRQSVAFWCNPISGHATLYWYQQILGQGPKLLIQFQNNGVVDDSQLPKDRFSAERLKGVDSTLKIQPAKLEDSAVYLCASSSSTAYTYEQYFGPGTRLTVT.

This sequence joins TRBV15 and TRBJ1-2; D unresolved. The CDR3 contains 15 residues. Between the trimmed V and J ends, which lost 0 bases and 4 bases, there was a span of 12 bases. The germline CDR1 and CDR2 sequences are LNHNV and YYDKDF (reference sequence). CDR3 nucleotides: TGTGCCACCAGCAGAGATGGTAGGGCTCTCTATGGCTACACCTTC. Residues: CATSRDGRALYGYTF.

Only a few counts were recorded for this clonotype. V usage is TRBV20-1 and J usage is TRBJ1-1; D is perhaps TRBD1 (5 bases). The CDR3 has 12 residues. Per the germline V gene, CDR1 is DFQATT and CDR2 is SNEGSKA (reference sequence). V lost 5 bases and J 11 bases, leaving 18 bases between the germline ends. The CDR3 spells CSAGRDGWGAFF. The CDR3 nucleotides are TGCAGTGCTGGACGGGACGGGTGGGGTGCTTTCTTT.

V usage is TRBV14 and J usage is TRBJ2-7; TRBD2 might be the D (6 bases). Germline CDR1 and CDR2: SGHDN and FVKESK. Trimming shortened V by 5 bases and J by 5 bases, and 19 bases separated the two germline ends. CDR3 length equals 15 residues. The CDR3 region is CASSEATSRADEQYF. CDR3 nucleotide sequence: TGTGCCAGCAGCGAGGCGACTAGTCGTGCCGACGAGCAGTACTTC.

Comments on this clonotype: This likely comes from a read error, as the CDR3 has no conserved phenylalanine or tryptophan at its end. This chain links TRBV12-3 or TRBV12-4 with TRBJ2-1; D remains ambiguous. The J call could be wrong; TRBJ2-7 is a better fit for the DNA end. The CDR3 has 13 residues. CDR3 bases: TGTGCCAGCAGTTTAGCAGGGTTGGACGAGCAGTACCTC. Translated: CASSLAGLDEQYL.

The chain carries TRBV3-1 and TRBJ2-5; D call uncertain. The CDR3 loop spans 13 amino acids. V dropped 2 bases and J dropped 7 bases, with 11 bases sitting between them. The germline V gene has CDR1 LGHDT and CDR2 YNNKEL (reference sequence). The CDR3 protein is CASSQRILPTQYF. CDR3 DNA: TGTGCCAGCAGCCAAAGGATCCTACCGACCCAGTACTTC.